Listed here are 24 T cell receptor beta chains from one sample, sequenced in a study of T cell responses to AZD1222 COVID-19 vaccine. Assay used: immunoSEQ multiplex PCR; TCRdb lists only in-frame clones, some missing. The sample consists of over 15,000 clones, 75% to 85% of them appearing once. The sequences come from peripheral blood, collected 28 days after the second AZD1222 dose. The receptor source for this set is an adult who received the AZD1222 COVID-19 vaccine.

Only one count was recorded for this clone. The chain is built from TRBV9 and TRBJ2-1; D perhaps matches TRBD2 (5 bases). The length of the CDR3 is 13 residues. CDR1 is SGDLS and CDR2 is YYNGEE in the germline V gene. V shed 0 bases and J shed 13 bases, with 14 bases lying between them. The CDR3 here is CASSVDSRELQFF. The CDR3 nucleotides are TGTGCCAGCAGCGTAGACAGTCGGGAACTTCAGTTCTTC.

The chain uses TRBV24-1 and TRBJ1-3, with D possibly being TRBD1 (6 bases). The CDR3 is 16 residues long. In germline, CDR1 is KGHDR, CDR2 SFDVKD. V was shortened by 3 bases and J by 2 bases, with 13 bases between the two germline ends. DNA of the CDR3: TGTGCCACCAGTGATCCGCGGGAGGGGGCTGGAAACACCATATATTTT. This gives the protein CATSDPREGAGNTIYF.

The CDR3 DNA reads as TGTGCCTGGCGAGGGAGGGGAATTCAGCCCCAGCATTTT. Translating gives CAWRGRGIQPQHF. J is TRBJ1-5 and V is TRBV21-1. TRBV21-1 is listed as a pseudogene. The CDR3 sequence is 13 residues long.

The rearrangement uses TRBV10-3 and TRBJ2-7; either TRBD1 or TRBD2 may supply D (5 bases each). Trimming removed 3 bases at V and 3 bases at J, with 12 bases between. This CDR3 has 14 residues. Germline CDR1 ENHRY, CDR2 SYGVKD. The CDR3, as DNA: TGTGCCATCAGTGAATCCCCGGGGCTCTACGAGCAGTACTTC. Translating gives CAISESPGLYEQYF.

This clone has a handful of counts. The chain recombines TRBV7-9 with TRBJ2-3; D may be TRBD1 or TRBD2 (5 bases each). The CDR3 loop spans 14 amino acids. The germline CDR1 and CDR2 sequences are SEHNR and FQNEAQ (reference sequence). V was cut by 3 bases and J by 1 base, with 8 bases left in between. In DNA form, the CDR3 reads TGTGCCAGCAGCTTCGTGGGGGGCACAGATACGCAGTATTTT. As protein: CASSFVGGTDTQYF.

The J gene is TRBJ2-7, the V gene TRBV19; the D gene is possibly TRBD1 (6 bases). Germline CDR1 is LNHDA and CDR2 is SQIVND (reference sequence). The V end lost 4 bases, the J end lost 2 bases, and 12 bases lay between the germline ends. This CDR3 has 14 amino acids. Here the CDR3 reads CASSNPGQAYEQYF. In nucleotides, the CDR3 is TGTGCCAGTAGTAATCCGGGACAAGCCTACGAGCAGTACTTC.

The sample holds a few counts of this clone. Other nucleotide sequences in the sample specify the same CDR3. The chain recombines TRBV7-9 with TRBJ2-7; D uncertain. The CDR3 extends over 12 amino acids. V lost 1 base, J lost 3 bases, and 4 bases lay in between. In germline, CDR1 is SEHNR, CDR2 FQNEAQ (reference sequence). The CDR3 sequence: CASSLGVYEQYF. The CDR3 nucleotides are TGTGCCAGCAGCTTAGGGGTCTACGAGCAGTACTTC.

CDR3 nucleotides: TGTGCCAGCAGCTTATTTGACAAGTCCTACGAGCAGTACTTC. This codes for CASSLFDKSYEQYF. The J gene is TRBJ2-7, the V gene TRBV7-2; D ambiguous. V was pared by 2 bases and J by 1 base, with 9 bases between. The CDR3 totals 14 residues. Germline V gene sequence: CDR1 SGHTA, CDR2 FQGNSA. The variable domain in full, completed from reference TRBV7-2 and TRBJ2-7, reads GAGVSQSPSNKVTEKGKDVELRCDPISGHTALYWYRQSLGQGLEFLIYFQGNSAPDKSGLPSDRFSAERTGGSVSTLTIQRTQQEDSAVYLCASSLFDKSYEQYFGPGTRLTVT.

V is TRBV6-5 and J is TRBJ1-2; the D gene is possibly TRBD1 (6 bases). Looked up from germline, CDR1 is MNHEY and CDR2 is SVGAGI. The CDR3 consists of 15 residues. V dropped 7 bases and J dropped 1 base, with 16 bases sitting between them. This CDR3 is CASNQQGNYNYGYTF. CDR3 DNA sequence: TGTGCCAGCAATCAACAGGGAAATTATAACTATGGCTACACCTTC.

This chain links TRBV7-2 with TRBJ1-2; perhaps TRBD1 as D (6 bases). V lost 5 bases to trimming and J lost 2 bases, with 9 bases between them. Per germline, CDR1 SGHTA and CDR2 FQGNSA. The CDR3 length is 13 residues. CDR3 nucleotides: TGTGCCAGCAGCCCACAGGGAAACTATGGCTACACCTTC. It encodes CASSPQGNYGYTF.

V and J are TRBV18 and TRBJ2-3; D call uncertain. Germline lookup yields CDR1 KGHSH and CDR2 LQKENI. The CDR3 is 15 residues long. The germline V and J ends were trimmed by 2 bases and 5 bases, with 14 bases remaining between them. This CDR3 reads CASSPTTEVKDTQYF. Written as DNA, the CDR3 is TGTGCCAGCTCACCAACCACAGAGGTCAAAGATACGCAGTATTTT.

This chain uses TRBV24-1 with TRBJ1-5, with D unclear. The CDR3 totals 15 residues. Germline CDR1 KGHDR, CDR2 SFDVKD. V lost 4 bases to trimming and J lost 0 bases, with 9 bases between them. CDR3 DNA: TGTGCCACCAGTGAGGGCAGTTATAGCAATCAGCCCCAGCATTTT. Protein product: CATSEGSYSNQPQHF.

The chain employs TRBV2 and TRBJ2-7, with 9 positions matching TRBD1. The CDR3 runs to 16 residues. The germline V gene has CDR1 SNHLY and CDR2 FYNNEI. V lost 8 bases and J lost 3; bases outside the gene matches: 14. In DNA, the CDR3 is TGTGCCAGCCAGGGACAGGGAGAACTTAACCTCTACGAGCAGTACTTC. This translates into CASQGQGELNLYEQYF.

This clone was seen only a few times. The CDR3 is CASSQRERDTGELFF. For the CDR3, the DNA is TGTGCCAGCAGCCAGCGGGAGAGGGACACCGGGGAGCTGTTTTTT. The chain has TRBV14 and TRBJ2-2; 7 bases are a match to TRBD2. CDR3 length: 15 residues. The germline CDR1 and CDR2 sequences are SGHDN and FVKESK. With V trimmed by 3 bases and J by 3 bases, 4 bases remained unmatched.

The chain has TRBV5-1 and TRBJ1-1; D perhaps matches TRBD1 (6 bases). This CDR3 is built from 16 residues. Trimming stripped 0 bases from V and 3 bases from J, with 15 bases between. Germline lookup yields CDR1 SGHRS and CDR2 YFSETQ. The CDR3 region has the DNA TGCGCCAGCAGCTTGGGCATTTCAGGGGCGGACACTGAAGCTTTCTTT. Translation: CASSLGISGADTEAFF.

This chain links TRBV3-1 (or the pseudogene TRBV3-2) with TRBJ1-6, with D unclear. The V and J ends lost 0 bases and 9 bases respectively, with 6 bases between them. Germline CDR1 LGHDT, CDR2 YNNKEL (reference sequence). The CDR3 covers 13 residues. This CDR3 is CASSQEGSSPLHF. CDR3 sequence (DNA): TGTGCCAGCAGCCAAGAGGGCAGTTCACCCCTCCACTTT.

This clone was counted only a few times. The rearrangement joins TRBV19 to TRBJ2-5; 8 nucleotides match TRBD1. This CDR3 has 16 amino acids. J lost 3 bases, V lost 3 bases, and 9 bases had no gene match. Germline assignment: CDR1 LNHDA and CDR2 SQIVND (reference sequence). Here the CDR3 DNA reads TGTGCCAGTAGTATTTCTGGCCAGGGGGCCGAAGAGACCCAGTACTTC. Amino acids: CASSISGQGAEETQYF.

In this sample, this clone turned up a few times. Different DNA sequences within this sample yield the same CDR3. DNA for the CDR3: TGTGCCAGCAGCTTAGTAAACCCCTACGAGCAGTACTTC. Its protein product is CASSLVNPYEQYF. The chain combines TRBV7-2 with TRBJ2-7, with D unresolved. The CDR3 is made up of 13 amino acids. V lost 1 base and J lost 2, with 6 bases in between. Germline CDR1 is SGHTA and CDR2 is FQGNSA.

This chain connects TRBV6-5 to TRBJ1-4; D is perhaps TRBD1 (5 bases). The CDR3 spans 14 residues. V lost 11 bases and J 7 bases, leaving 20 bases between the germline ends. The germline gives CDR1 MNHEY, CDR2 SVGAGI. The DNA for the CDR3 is TGTGCCGCAGGCGAAGGGGCCAGGACTGAAAAACTGTTTTTT. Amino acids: CAAGEGARTEKLFF.

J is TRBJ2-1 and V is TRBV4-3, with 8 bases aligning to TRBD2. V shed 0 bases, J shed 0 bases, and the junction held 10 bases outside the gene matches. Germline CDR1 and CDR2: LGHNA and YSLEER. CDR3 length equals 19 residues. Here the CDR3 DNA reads TGCGCCAGCAGCCAAGATATGTCGGGGGGGCTTTCCTCCTACAATGAGCAGTTCTTC. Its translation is CASSQDMSGGLSSYNEQFF.

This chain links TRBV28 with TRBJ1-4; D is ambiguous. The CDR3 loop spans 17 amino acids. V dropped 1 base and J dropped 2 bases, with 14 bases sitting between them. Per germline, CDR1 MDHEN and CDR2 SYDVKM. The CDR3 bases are TGTGCCAGCAGTTTATTCGGCGGGAGAGGGACTAATGAAAAACTGTTTTTT. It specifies CASSLFGGRGTNEKLFF.

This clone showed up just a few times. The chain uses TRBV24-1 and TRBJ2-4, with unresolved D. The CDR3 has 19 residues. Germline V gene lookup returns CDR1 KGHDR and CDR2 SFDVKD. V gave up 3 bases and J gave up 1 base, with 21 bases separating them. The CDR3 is CATSDLEPAWVLAKNIQYF. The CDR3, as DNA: TGTGCCACCAGTGATCTTGAACCTGCTTGGGTTCTCGCCAAAAACATTCAGTACTTC.

The CDR3 reads CASSQGQYQETQYF. CDR3 nucleotide sequence: TGTGCCAGCAGTCAGGGCCAGTACCAAGAGACCCAGTACTTC. The chain recombines TRBV7-9 with TRBJ2-5; a possible D gene is TRBD1 (5 bases). CDR3 length equals 14 residues. Germline-derived CDR1 and CDR2 are SEHNR and FQNEAQ (reference sequence). V dropped 6 bases and J dropped 0 bases, with 11 bases sitting between them.

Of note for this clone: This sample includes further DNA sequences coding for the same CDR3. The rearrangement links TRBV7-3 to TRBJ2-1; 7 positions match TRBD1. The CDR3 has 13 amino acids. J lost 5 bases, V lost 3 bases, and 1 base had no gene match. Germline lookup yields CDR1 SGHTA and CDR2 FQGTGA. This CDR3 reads CASSFRGNNEQFF. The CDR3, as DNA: TGTGCCAGCAGCTTCAGGGGGAACAATGAGCAGTTCTTC.